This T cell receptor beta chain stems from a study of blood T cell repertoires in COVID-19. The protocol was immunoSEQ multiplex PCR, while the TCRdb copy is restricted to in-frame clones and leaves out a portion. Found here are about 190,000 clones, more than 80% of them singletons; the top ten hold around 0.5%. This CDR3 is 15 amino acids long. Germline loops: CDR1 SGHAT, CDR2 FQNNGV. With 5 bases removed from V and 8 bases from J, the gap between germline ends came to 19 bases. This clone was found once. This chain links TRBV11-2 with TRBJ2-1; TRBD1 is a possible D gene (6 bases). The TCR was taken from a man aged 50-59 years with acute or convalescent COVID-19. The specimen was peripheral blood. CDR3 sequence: CASSLSRGQSDEQFF. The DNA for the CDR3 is TGTGCCAGCAGCCTTAGTAGAGGACAGTCTGATGAGCAGTTCTTC.